The next 8 T cell receptor beta chains were all read from a single sample in a study of CD8 T cells in ankylosing spondylitis. Study-wide points: Blood of patients with ankylosing spondylitis appeared to be characterized by a TCR beta motif of eight highly homologous variants.

Their antigen targets remain unknown. TCRdb re-called the 5' RACE reads with MiXCR, one entry per CDR3 protein. The sample carries approximately 540,000 distinct CDR3 sequences, 12% recorded once. Sequencing input: blood, either unsorted or a sorted T cell fraction (not recorded which). These receptors all come from a male donor with ankylosing spondylitis.

This clonotype has a count of ten or more. This chain joins TRBV2 and TRBJ2-5, with 8 bases identical to TRBD1. The germline gives CDR1 SNHLY, CDR2 FYNNEI. Unmatched junction bases numbered 9, after V lost 5 bases and J lost 7 bases. This CDR3 spans 14 amino acids. The CDR3 reads CASSSGTGVGTQYF. The CDR3 bases are TGTGCCAGCAGTTCCGGGACAGGTGTCGGGACCCAGTACTTC.

This clonotype was picked up a small number of times. The rearrangement uses TRBV7-9 and TRBJ2-1; no firm D call. Between the trimmed V and J ends, which lost 7 bases and 9 bases, there was a span of 19 bases. The CDR3 contains 14 residues. Germline lookup yields CDR1 SEHNR and CDR2 FQNEAQ (reference sequence). DNA for the CDR3: TGTGCCAGCACCCTGGGCAGCCTGATGGGTGAGCAGTTCTTC. Protein product: CASTLGSLMGEQFF.

This clonotype was observed a handful of times. This CDR3 is CSVDGLAGGLDTQYF. CDR3 sequence (DNA): TGCAGCGTTGATGGGCTAGCGGGAGGATTGGATACGCAGTATTTT. This chain joins TRBV29-1 and TRBJ2-3, with TRBD2 identical over 11 bases. CDR1 and CDR2 from the germline V gene are SQVTM and ANQGSEA. Unmatched junction bases numbered 8, after V lost 3 bases and J lost 6 bases. CDR3 length: 15 residues.

The sample holds a few counts of this clonotype. The V gene is TRBV3-1, the J gene TRBJ2-1; D perhaps matches TRBD2 (6 bases). V gave up 0 bases and J gave up 11 bases, with 14 bases separating them. This CDR3 has 14 amino acids. CDR1 and CDR2 from the germline V gene are LGHDT and YNNKEL (reference sequence). CDR3 bases: TGTGCCAGCAGCCAAGAGTTATCCGGGGGAAAGCAGTTCTTC. This gives the protein CASSQELSGGKQFF.

This chain uses TRBV2 with TRBJ1-1; a possible D gene is TRBD1 (6 bases). Looked up from germline, CDR1 is SNHLY and CDR2 is FYNNEI. Trimming pared 6 bases from V and 6 bases from J, leaving 17 bases between. The CDR3 consists of 14 residues. The CDR3 DNA is TGTGCCAGCAGCCCCCAGCTTGGACAGTCTGAAGCTTTCTTT. Protein product: CASSPQLGQSEAFF.

This clonotype was seen many times. The rearrangement uses TRBV20-1 and TRBJ1-1, with a tentative D call TRBD1 (5 bases). This CDR3 comprises 14 residues. Trimming removed 0 bases at V and 0 bases at J, with 8 bases between. Germline lookup yields CDR1 DFQATT and CDR2 SNEGSKA (reference sequence). This chain's CDR3 is CSARDRVVNTEAFF. In DNA form, the CDR3 reads TGCAGTGCTAGAGACAGGGTCGTGAACACTGAAGCTTTCTTT.

The rearrangement joins TRBV12-3 or TRBV12-4 to TRBJ2-7; D perhaps matches TRBD2 (6 bases). Trimming took off 5 bases at V and 3 bases at J, with 11 bases between the two ends. This CDR3 is 13 amino acids long. The CDR3 here is CASSPGLFYEQYV. In DNA form, the CDR3 reads TGTGCCAGCAGTCCCGGACTATTCTACGAGCAGTACGTC.

V gene TRBV7-6 combines with J gene TRBJ2-2; D perhaps matches TRBD1 (5 bases). The V gene's germline CDR1 is SGHVS and CDR2 FNYEAQ. With 6 bases removed from V and 1 base from J, the gap between germline ends came to 6 bases. The CDR3 is made up of 13 amino acids. CDR3 bases: TGTGCCAGCAGAAGGGGGAACACCGGGGAGCTGTTTTTT. Translation gives CASRRGNTGELFF.